This T cell receptor beta chain was documented in a study of cytomegalovirus exposure and HLA in healthy donors. Only in-frame clones appear in the TCRdb table, and some are missing; sequencing was by immunoSEQ multiplex PCR. The data contain about 280,000 clones, about 86% of them singletons. Overall study results and limits: The classifier reportedly diagnosed cytomegalovirus status with high sensitivity and specificity. Rare TCR sequences predominated, though certain public TCRs were found in many donors.

Germline-derived CDR1 and CDR2 are SGHNT and YYREEE (reference sequence). V dropped 4 bases and J dropped 4; count of bases not matched to a gene: 5. The CDR3 sequence is 15 residues long. Comment on this clone: Its antigen remains unidentified.

The sample taken for sequencing was PBMCs. This receptor was identified in a young woman in good health and CMV-seronegative. The rearrangement joins TRBV5-4 to TRBJ2-2, with 9 bases fitting TRBD1. The CDR3 DNA reads as TGTGCCAGCAGCGGACGGGGACAGGGCACCGGGGAGCTGTTTTTT. This sequence encodes CASSGRGQGTGELFF.